Below, 21 T cell receptor beta chains from the same sample are listed, as sequenced in a study of CD8 T cells in ankylosing spondylitis. TCRdb re-called the 5' RACE reads through MiXCR, storing one row per CDR3 protein. The sample has 200,000 to 300,000 distinct CDR3 sequences, roughly a tenth seen once. Sequenced sample: blood, either unsorted or a sorted T cell fraction (not recorded which). Receptors originate from a male donor with ankylosing spondylitis or in good health (not recorded which).

This clonotype has at least ten counts. The V gene is TRBV5-6, the J gene TRBJ2-1; D is unclear. Trimming cost V 3 bases and J 5 bases, with 9 bases left between them. CDR1 and CDR2 from the germline V gene are SGHDT and YYEEEE. This CDR3 region has 13 residues. In DNA form, the CDR3 reads TGTGCCAGCAGCTCGACCCCCCACAATGAGCAGTTCTTC. Translation: CASSSTPHNEQFF.

This clonotype appeared many times. The rearrangement joins TRBV15 to TRBJ1-1; TRBD1 might be the D (6 bases). Between the trimmed V and J ends, which lost 0 bases and 5 bases, there was a span of 13 bases. There are 15 residues in the CDR3. Germline V CDR1 and CDR2: LNHNV, YYDKDF (reference sequence). CDR3 nucleotide sequence: TGTGCCACCAGCAGAGATCGTCCCAGGGGTACTGAAGCTTTCTTT. Its protein is CATSRDRPRGTEAFF.

This clonotype was seen at least ten times. V gene TRBV13 combines with J gene TRBJ2-1; 9 nucleotides agree with TRBD2. V shed 0 bases and J 8 bases; nucleotides not matched to a gene: 14. Germline V gene lookup returns CDR1 PRHDT and CDR2 FYEKMQ (reference sequence). CDR3 size: 18 residues. For the CDR3, the DNA is TGTGCCAGCAGCTTAGGCCCCTCTTTAGCGGGGGTCTTGGATGAGCAGTTCTTC. This codes for CASSLGPSLAGVLDEQFF.

This clonotype was counted ten times or more. V is TRBV7-9 and J is TRBJ1-2, with 7 bases fitting TRBD1. The CDR3 contains 11 residues. The junction had 2 bases not matched to a gene; V was cut back by 6 bases and J by 7 bases. CDR1 is SEHNR, CDR2 FQNEAQ, per germline (reference sequence). CDR3: CASSRQGGYTF. Written as DNA, the CDR3 is TGTGCCAGCAGTCGACAGGGTGGCTACACCTTC.

This clonotype was recorded many times. V gene TRBV10-3 combines with J gene TRBJ1-1; TRBD1 agrees at 9 bases. After removal of 0 bases from V and 2 bases from J, the junction contained 4 bases not matched to a gene. The CDR3 is 16 amino acids. Germline CDR1 and CDR2: ENHRY and SYGVKD. The CDR3 DNA reads TGTGCCATCAGTGAGTCCCTGGACAGGGGAAACACTGAAGCTTTCTTT. As protein: CAISESLDRGNTEAFF.

This clonotype was observed many times. The CDR3 spells CASSQDVLGPSAIPYEQYF. The CDR3 nucleotides are TGCGCCAGCAGCCAAGATGTTCTGGGACCCTCCGCGATTCCCTACGAGCAGTACTTC. V usage is TRBV4-1 and J usage is TRBJ2-7; the D gene could be TRBD1 or TRBD2 (5 bases each). The germline CDR1 and CDR2 sequences are MGHRA and YSYEKL. The ends were cut back, 0 bases at V and 2 bases at J, with 23 bases in the middle. The CDR3 covers 19 residues.

This clonotype was detected many times. This chain links TRBV12-3 or TRBV12-4 with TRBJ2-7; perhaps D is TRBD1 or TRBD2 (5 bases each). The ends were cut back, 11 bases at V and 2 bases at J, with 10 bases in the middle. The CDR3 consists of 11 residues. The CDR3 loop reads CAHEGPYEQYF. The CDR3 coding sequence is TGTGCCCATGAGGGGCCCTACGAGCAGTACTTC.

This clonotype was detected only a few times. A much larger clone is a single base away; this may be a read error. The chain recombines TRBV20-1 with TRBJ2-7; D is perhaps TRBD1 or TRBD2 (6 bases each). Trimming cost V 3 bases and J 5 bases, with 8 bases left between them. CDR3 size: 11 residues. CDR1 is DFQATT, CDR2 SNEGSKA, per germline (reference sequence). The CDR3 coding sequence is TGCAGTGCTAGCGGGGGCCACGAGCAGTACTTC. Translating it yields CSASGGHEQYF.

This clonotype was seen only a few times. This chain links TRBV7-2 with TRBJ2-6, with D tentatively TRBD1 or TRBD2 (5 bases each). This CDR3 comprises 16 residues. V shed 0 bases and J shed 0 bases, with 6 bases lying between them. Per germline, CDR1 SGHTA and CDR2 FQGNSA. The CDR3 DNA sequence: TGTGCCAGCAGCTTAGCGGGGACCTCTGGGGCCAACGTCCTGACTTTC. It translates to CASSLAGTSGANVLTF.

This clonotype was seen at least ten times. In nucleotides, the CDR3 is TGCAGTGCTGTTCGTCTGCTCGACTCCAGCTCCTACAATGAGCAGTTCTTC. Its translation: CSAVRLLDSSSYNEQFF. The chain has TRBV20-1 and TRBJ2-1; D is ambiguous. Germline V lookup: CDR1 DFQATT, CDR2 SNEGSKA (reference sequence). V dropped 5 bases and J dropped 0 bases, with 20 bases sitting between them. CDR3 length: 17 residues.

There are many counts of this clonotype. The genes are TRBV12-3 or TRBV12-4 and TRBJ2-2; 11 bases fit TRBD1. The CDR3 spans 16 residues. The V segment lost 5 bases and the J segment 3 bases; nucleotides outside the gene matches: 5. The CDR3 DNA reads as TGTGCCAGCAGTGGTGGACAGGGGGCTCACACCGGGGAGCTGTTTTTT. Translating it yields CASSGGQGAHTGELFF.

This clonotype has ten or more counts. The CDR3 DNA reads TGCAGTGCTAGTACAGGGGAATACTATGGCTACACCTTC. Translated, it gives CSASTGEYYGYTF. J is TRBJ1-2 and V is TRBV20-1; 7 bases are a match to TRBD1. CDR3 length: 13 amino acids. The V segment lost 3 bases and the J segment 3 bases; nucleotides outside the gene matches: 4. Per the germline V gene, CDR1 is DFQATT and CDR2 is SNEGSKA (reference sequence).

The sample holds a few counts of this clonotype. This chain joins TRBV6-6 and TRBJ2-5; no firm D call. V lost 0 bases and J 5 bases, leaving 4 bases between the germline ends. The CDR3 runs to 12 residues. Per the germline V gene, CDR1 is MNHNY and CDR2 is SVGAGI (reference sequence). The CDR3 coding sequence is TGTGCCAGCAGTTACTCGTCGGAGACCCAGTACTTC. It yields the protein CASSYSSETQYF.

This clonotype was recorded many times. V is TRBV11-2 and J is TRBJ2-1; 11 bases agree with TRBD2. CDR1 and CDR2 (germline): SGHAT, FQNNGV. V gave up 6 bases and J gave up 8 bases; unmatched junction bases: 21. This CDR3 region has 19 residues. The DNA for the CDR3 is TGTGCCAGCAGTCAGGGGGTATCGGGACTAGCGGACCCCCGGTATGAGCAGTTCTTC. Translating it yields CASSQGVSGLADPRYEQFF.

This clonotype has only a few counts. J is TRBJ2-2 and V is TRBV6-1; maybe TRBD1 (5 bases). Germline V gives CDR1 MNHNS, CDR2 SASEGT. Trimming pared 8 bases from V and 3 bases from J, leaving 16 bases between. The CDR3 is 15 residues long. The CDR3 DNA sequence: TGTGCCAGCGGATTAGGGGTGGTTGACACCGGGGAGCTGTTTTTT. Encoded protein: CASGLGVVDTGELFF.

In its sample, this clonotype was seen a few times. The J gene is TRBJ2-1, the V gene TRBV29-1; D call uncertain. The CDR3 loop spans 13 amino acids. Germline values: CDR1 SQVTM, CDR2 ANQGSEA. Trimming pared 4 bases from V and 7 bases from J, leaving 14 bases between. Here the CDR3 reads CSVVPGSRNEQFF. The CDR3 DNA is TGCAGCGTTGTCCCAGGATCTAGGAATGAGCAGTTCTTC.

This clonotype was observed at least ten times. This chain's CDR3 is CSANTELYNEQFF. In DNA form, the CDR3 reads TGCAGTGCTAACACAGAGTTATACAATGAGCAGTTCTTC. The chain couples TRBV20-1 to TRBJ2-1; D ambiguous. Germline V gene lookup returns CDR1 DFQATT and CDR2 SNEGSKA (reference sequence). CDR3 size: 13 residues. Trimming left V 4 bases short and J 4 bases short, with 11 bases between.

This chain links TRBV30 with TRBJ2-3; 7 bases line up with TRBD2. V trimming: 1 base; J trimming: 4 bases; junction bases outside the gene matches: 5. The CDR3 extends over 14 amino acids. Germline values: CDR1 GTSNPN, CDR2 SVGIG (reference sequence). CDR3: CAWSASRGADTQYF. As DNA, the CDR3 is TGTGCCTGGAGTGCCTCACGGGGGGCAGATACGCAGTATTTT.

The chain is built from TRBV3-1 and TRBJ1-3; 7 bases match TRBD1. The CDR3 has 15 amino acids. Trimming took 3 bases from V and 0 from J; bases not matched to a gene: 2. The germline CDR1 and CDR2 sequences are LGHDT and YNNKEL (reference sequence). DNA of the CDR3: TGTGCCAGCAGCCAGACAGGGTTCTCTGGAAACACCATATATTTT. It is translated as CASSQTGFSGNTIYF. Filled out from reference TRBV3-1 and TRBJ1-3, the complete variable domain reads DTAVSQTPKYLVTQMGNDKSIKCEQNLGHDTMYWYKQDSKKFLKIMFSYNNKELIINETVPNRFSPKSPDKAHLNLHINSLELGDSAVYFCASSQTGFSGNTIYFGEGSWLTVV.

The chain links TRBV6-1 to TRBJ2-7; 10 nucleotides match TRBD2. This CDR3 contains 14 residues. Per germline, CDR1 MNHNS and CDR2 SASEGT. V gave up 7 bases and J gave up 2 bases; unmatched junction bases: 5. The CDR3 reads CASNRAGGAYEQYF. In DNA form, the CDR3 reads TGTGCCAGCAACAGAGCGGGAGGGGCCTACGAGCAGTACTTC.

Many counts were recorded for this clonotype. The J gene is TRBJ1-1, the V gene TRBV7-2, with D maybe TRBD1 (5 bases). V was pared by 5 bases and J by 5 bases, with 15 bases between. The CDR3 sequence is 14 residues long. Germline assignment: CDR1 SGHTA and CDR2 FQGNSA. The CDR3 nucleotides read TGTGCCAGCAGCCTTTGGCAGGGTTGGACTGAAGCTTTCTTT. It codes for CASSLWQGWTEAFF.